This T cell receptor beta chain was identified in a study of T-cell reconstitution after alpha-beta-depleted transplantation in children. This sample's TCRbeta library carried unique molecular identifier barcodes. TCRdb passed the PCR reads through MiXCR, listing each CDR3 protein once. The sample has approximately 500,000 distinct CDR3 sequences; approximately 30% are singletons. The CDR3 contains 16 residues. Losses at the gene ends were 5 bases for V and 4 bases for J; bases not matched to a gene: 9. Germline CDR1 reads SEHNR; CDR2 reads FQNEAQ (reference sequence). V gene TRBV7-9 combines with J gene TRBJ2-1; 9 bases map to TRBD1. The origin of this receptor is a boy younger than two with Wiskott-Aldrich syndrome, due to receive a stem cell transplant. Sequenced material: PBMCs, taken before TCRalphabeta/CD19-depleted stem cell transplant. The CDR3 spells CASSRSTGGPYNEQFF. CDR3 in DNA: TGTGCCAGCAGCAGGTCTACAGGGGGCCCTTACAATGAGCAGTTCTTC.